The 8 T cell receptor beta chains below were found in one sample sequenced in a study of T cells in narcolepsy. TCRdb's table, derived via immunoSEQ multiplex PCR, lists solely in-frame clones and lacks some. The profile shows approximately 30,000 clones, about four fifths of them singletons. The sample consisted of CD45RA- memory CD4+ T cells from PBMCs. These TCRs come from a human donor with narcolepsy.

The rearrangement links TRBV9 to TRBJ1-3, with 8 bases lining up with TRBD1. V trimming: 0 bases; J trimming: 3 bases; junction bases outside the gene matches: 8. CDR1 is SGDLS, CDR2 YYNGEE, per germline. CDR3 length: 17 amino acids. The CDR3 DNA is TGTGCCAGCAGCGTAGCTTATCAGGGGGCGGTTGGAAACACCATATATTTT. Protein: CASSVAYQGAVGNTIYF. Full variable domain (remainder filled in from reference TRBV9 and TRBJ1-3): DSGVTQTPKHLITATGQRVTLRCSPRSGDLSVYWYQQSLDQGLQFLIQYYNGEERAKGNILERFSAQQFPDLHSELNLSSLELGDSALYFCASSVAYQGAVGNTIYFGEGSWLTVV.

V usage is TRBV2 and J usage is TRBJ1-4; no clear D. Trimming took 6 bases from V and 8 from J, leaving 13 bases between them. This CDR3 region has 13 residues. CDR1 and CDR2 (germline): SNHLY, FYNNEI. CDR3 sequence reads: CASRVESGEKLFF. The DNA for the CDR3 is TGTGCCAGCAGAGTGGAATCTGGGGAAAAACTGTTTTTT.

This clone was seen a single time. The chain employs TRBV7-8 and TRBJ2-7; 7 nucleotides agree with TRBD1. CDR1 is SGHVS, CDR2 FQNEAQ, per germline. The trim removed 7 bases at V and 2 bases at J, leaving 5 bases unmatched. This CDR3 is 13 amino acids long. The DNA of the CDR3 is TGTGCCAGCAAACGGCAGGGGGCCTACGAGCAGTACTTC. This translates into CASKRQGAYEQYF.

Worth noting for this clone: The same CDR3 also results from other DNA sequences found in this sample. The gene calls are TRBV29-1 and TRBJ2-6; 8 nucleotides line up with TRBD2. The CDR3 extends over 18 amino acids. V gave up 4 bases and J gave up 3 bases; unmatched junction bases: 14. The germline V gene has CDR1 SQVTM and CDR2 ANQGSEA. The CDR3 protein is CSVVAGTGGVFGANVLTF. CDR3 bases: TGCAGCGTTGTGGCCGGGACCGGGGGGGTCTTTGGGGCCAACGTCCTGACTTTC.

This clone was counted only a few times. The chain carries TRBV6-1 and TRBJ2-2; tentatively, D is TRBD1 (5 bases). This CDR3 is 16 amino acids long. The germline gives CDR1 MNHNS, CDR2 SASEGT. V lost 1 base to trimming and J lost 4 bases, with 13 bases between them. The CDR3 is CASSEEPQVRTGELFF. The CDR3 DNA follows: TGTGCCAGCAGTGAAGAACCACAGGTCCGCACCGGGGAGCTGTTTTTT.

V and J are TRBV6-1 and TRBJ1-4; 9 positions agree with TRBD1. The CDR3 contains 15 residues. Trimming at V came to 6 bases and at J to 5 bases, leaving 7 bases not matched to a gene. The germline V gene encodes CDR1 MNHNS and CDR2 SASEGT. As DNA, the CDR3 is TGTGCCAGCAGGGACAGGGGAGGACCCAATGAAAAACTGTTTTTT. Amino acid sequence: CASRDRGGPNEKLFF.

This chain links TRBV6-6 with TRBJ2-1; 9 bases match TRBD2. The V segment lost 6 bases and the J segment 8 bases; nucleotides outside the gene matches: 11. The germline CDR1 and CDR2 sequences are MNHNY and SVGAGI (reference sequence). This CDR3 region has 15 residues. CDR3 sequence: CASSPPGSGGDEQFF. CDR3 sequence (DNA): TGTGCCAGCAGCCCTCCCGGTAGCGGGGGCGATGAGCAGTTCTTC.

The rearrangement joins TRBV15 to TRBJ2-3; D may be TRBD1 (7 bases). V was shortened by 1 base and J by 0 bases, with 14 bases between the two germline ends. The CDR3 loop spans 17 amino acids. CDR1 is LNHNV and CDR2 is YYDKDF in the germline V gene (reference sequence). Here the CDR3 DNA reads TGTGCCACCAGCAGAGTCCCCCAGGGGGGAAGCACAGATACGCAGTATTTT. Protein sequence: CATSRVPQGGSTDTQYF.